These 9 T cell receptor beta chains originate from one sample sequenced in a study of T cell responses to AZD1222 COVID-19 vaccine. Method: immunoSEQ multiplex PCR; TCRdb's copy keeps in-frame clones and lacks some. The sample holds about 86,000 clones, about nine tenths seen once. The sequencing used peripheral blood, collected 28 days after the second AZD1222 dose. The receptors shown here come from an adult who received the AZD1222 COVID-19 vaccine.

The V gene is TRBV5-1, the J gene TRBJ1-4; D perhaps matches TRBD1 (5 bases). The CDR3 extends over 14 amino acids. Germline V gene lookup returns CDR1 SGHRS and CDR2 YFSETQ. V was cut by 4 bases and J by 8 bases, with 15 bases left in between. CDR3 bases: TGCGCCAGCAGCCCCGGAGGGGCAAGCGAAAAACTGTTTTTT. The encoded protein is CASSPGGASEKLFF.

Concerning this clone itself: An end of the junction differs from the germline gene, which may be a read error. CDR3: CASSLGLEDTQYF. CDR3 nucleotide sequence: TGTGCTAGCAGCTTAGGCCTAGAAGATACGCAGTATTTT. The chain uses TRBV7-7 and TRBJ2-3, with no clear D. The CDR3 has 13 amino acids. The germline gives CDR1 SSHAT, CDR2 FNYEAQ (reference sequence).

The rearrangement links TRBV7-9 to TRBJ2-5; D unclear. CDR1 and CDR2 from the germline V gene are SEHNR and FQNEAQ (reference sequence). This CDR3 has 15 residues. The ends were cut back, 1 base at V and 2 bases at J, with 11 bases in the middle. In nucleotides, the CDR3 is TGTGCCAGCAGCTTAGTAATCGGTTATCAAGAGACCCAGTACTTC. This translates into CASSLVIGYQETQYF.

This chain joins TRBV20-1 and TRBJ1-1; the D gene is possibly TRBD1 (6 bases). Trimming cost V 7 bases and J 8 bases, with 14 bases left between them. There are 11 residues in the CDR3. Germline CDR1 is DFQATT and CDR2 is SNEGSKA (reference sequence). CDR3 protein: CSGATGNEAFF. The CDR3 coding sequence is TGCAGTGGGGCGACAGGTAACGAAGCTTTCTTT.

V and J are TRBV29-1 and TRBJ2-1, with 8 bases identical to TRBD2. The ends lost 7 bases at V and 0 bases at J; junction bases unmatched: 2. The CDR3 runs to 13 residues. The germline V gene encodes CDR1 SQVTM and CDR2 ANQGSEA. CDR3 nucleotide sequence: TGCAGCGGCGGGACTAGCTCCTACAATGAGCAGTTCTTC. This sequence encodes CSGGTSSYNEQFF.

CDR3: CASSPNWESYEQYF. The CDR3 DNA follows: TGTGCCAGCAGCCCTAACTGGGAATCCTACGAGCAGTACTTC. The J gene is TRBJ2-7, the V gene TRBV6-2 or TRBV6-3; D remains ambiguous. V gave up 6 bases and J gave up 1 base, with 13 bases separating them. The CDR3 has 14 residues. The germline CDR1 and CDR2 sequences are MNHEY and SVGEGT.

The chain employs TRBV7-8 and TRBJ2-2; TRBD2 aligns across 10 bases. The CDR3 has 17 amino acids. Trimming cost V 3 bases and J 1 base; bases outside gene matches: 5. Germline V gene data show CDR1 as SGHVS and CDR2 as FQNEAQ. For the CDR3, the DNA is TGTGCCAGCAGCTTGTATCGGACTAGCGGGAACACCGGGGAGCTGTTTTTT. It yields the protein CASSLYRTSGNTGELFF.

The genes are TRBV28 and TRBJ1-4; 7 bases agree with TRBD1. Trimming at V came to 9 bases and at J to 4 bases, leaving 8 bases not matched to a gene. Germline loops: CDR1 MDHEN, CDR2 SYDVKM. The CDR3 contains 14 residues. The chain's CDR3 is CASRTGVNNEKLFF. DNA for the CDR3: TGTGCCAGTAGAACAGGGGTAAATAATGAAAAACTGTTTTTT.

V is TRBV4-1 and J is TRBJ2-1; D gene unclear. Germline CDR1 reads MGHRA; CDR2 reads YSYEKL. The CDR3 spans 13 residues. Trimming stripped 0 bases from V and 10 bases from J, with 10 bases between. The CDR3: CASSQDLRSEQFF. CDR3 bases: TGCGCCAGCAGCCAAGATTTGAGGAGCGAGCAGTTCTTC.